This T cell receptor beta chain came from a study of T cell responses to AZD1222 COVID-19 vaccine (dated by TCRdb to the early 2020s). As for the study more broadly: AZD1222 recipients given second doses at about 4 weeks or at about 12 weeks were pooled, since spike-specific TCR depth and breadth were not found to differ between the two schedules. A total of 233 trial participants underwent TCR sequencing, of whom 200 to 220 had received two doses of AZD1222 and approximately 25 had received two doses of the MenACWY control vaccine. Trial participants were enrolled by age into 18-55, 56-69 and 70-plus year subgroups, with roughly 150, 30 and 60 TCR-sequenced participants respectively. What the work shows at the level of the full study, not this receptor alone: Most participants were white British and females outnumbered males, and the authors suggested that clonal diversity may have been underestimated. Because no samples from the day 14 peak response were available, repertoires could be characterized only after the peak T cell response. The whole spike protein was spanned by vaccine-associated CD4 TCRs, and dominant responses were seen in regions 160-218 and 743-854. After two AZD1222 doses, spike-specific TCR breadth and depth were significantly higher than at day 0 and than in MenACWY recipients. Conclusions about previously exposed vaccinees are limited because only 5 or 6 AZD1222 recipients were SARS-CoV-2 seropositive at baseline. Nearly half of unique spike-specific TCRs reportedly recognized epitopes outside regions mutated in the B.1.351 and B.1.1.7 variants. In the small 56-69-year group, the increase in depth fell short of significance, most likely because of low power.

V has 6 bases trimmed and J has 0 bases trimmed; junction bases matching no gene number 8. The CDR3 starts with the cysteine, ends with the phenylalanine, and has 15 residues. The read is trimmed to its CDR3 DNA, 45 bases read in frame from base 1. CDR1 and CDR2 (DFQATT, SNEGSKA) derive from the germline V gene (reference sequence). The CDR3 regions of human TCRbeta chains were subjected to immunosequencing. In the source study's methods: Repertoire TCRs were matched against a reference library of SARS-CoV-2-specific TCRs generated with the MIRA antigen-specificity platform. Breadth was defined as the fraction of unique TCRs that were SARS-CoV-2-associated, and depth was defined as the fraction of total T cells that were SARS-CoV-2-associated. Using the MIRA data, each spike-specific TCR was mapped to the spike region that the TCR reacts to and placed in a CD4 or CD8 class. Log10-transformed breadth and depth values were compared by one-way ANOVA with Sidak's multiple comparisons tests. Sourced from immuneACCESS, this table was stored by TCRdb with only in-frame sequences that have V and J called. A share of the clones is absent; for the studies checked, an unresolved V gene accounts for under half, and the remainder has no known explanation. The V and J calls and clone size are taken from that table; D and trimming were inferred from the DNA. This sample has approximately 110,000 clones in its table, and around 85% of those were observed once. The ten largest clones capture approximately 5.9% of the sample.

What the time point label conveys for this sample: baseline before first vaccination. Vaccinee samples came from UK trials COV001 and COV002, including a single-blind randomized controlled phase 2/3 trial of AZD1222 (ChAdOx1 nCoV-19) in healthy adults. Trial participant PBMC samples were collected at day 0 and day 28 after the second dose for TCRbeta chain sequencing. Remarks on this clone: Its antigen is currently not known. Base qualities are not provided; no much larger clone lies one nucleotide away.

The material was peripheral blood, obtained on day 0 of AZD1222 vaccination. The receptor's source is an adult in good health. In this chain, TRBV20-1 is recombined with TRBJ1-5, with 7 bases aligning to TRBD1. Here the CDR3 is given as CSASIGTDSNQPQHF. The sequenced DNA: TGCAGTGCAAGTATTGGGACAGATAGCAATCAGCCCCAGCATTTT.